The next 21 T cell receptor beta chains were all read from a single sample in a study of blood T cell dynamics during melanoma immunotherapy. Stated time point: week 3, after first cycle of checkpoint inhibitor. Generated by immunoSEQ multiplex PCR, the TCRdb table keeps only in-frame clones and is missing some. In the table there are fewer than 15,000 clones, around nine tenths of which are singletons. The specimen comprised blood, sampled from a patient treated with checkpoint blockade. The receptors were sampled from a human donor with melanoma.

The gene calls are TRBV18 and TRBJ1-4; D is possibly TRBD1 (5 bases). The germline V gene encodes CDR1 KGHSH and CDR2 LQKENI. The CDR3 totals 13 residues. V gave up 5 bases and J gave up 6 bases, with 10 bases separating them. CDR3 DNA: TGTGCCAGCTCAAGGGGCGCCGATGAAAAACTGTTTTTT. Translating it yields CASSRGADEKLFF.

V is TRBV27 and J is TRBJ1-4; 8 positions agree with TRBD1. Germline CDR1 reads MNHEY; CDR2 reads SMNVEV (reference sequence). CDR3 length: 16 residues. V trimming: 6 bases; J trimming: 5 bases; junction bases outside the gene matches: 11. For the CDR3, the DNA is TGTGCCAGCAGGGCCTCCGGACAGGGCAGAAATGAAAAACTGTTTTTT. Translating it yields CASRASGQGRNEKLFF.

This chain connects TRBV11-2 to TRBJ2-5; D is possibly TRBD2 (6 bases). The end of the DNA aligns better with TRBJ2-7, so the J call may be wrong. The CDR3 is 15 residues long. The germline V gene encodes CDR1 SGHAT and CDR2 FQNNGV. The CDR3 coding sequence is TGTGCCAGCAGCCCTCAGGTTCAGCCGACTAGCGAGCAGTACTTC. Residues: CASSPQVQPTSEQYF.

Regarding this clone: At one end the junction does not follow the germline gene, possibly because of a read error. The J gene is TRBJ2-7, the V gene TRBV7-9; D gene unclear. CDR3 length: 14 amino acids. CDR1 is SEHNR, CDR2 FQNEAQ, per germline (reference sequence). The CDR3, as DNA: TGTGCCAGCAGCTCCCTCACAACCCCCTACGGGCAGTACTTC. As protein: CASSSLTTPYGQYF.

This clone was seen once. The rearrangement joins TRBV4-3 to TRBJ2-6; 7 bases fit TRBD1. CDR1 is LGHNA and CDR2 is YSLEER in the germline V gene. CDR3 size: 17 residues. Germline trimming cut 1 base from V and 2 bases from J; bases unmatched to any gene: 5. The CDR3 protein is CASSQVTGTAGANVLTF. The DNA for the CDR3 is TGCGCCAGCAGCCAAGTGACCGGGACAGCTGGGGCCAACGTCCTGACTTTC.

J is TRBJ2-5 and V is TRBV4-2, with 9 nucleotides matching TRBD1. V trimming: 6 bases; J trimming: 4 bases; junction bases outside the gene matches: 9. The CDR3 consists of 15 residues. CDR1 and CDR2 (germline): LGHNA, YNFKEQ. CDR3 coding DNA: TGTGCCAGCAGTCAGACGACAGGGGGAAGAGAGACCCAGTACTTC. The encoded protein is CASSQTTGGRETQYF.

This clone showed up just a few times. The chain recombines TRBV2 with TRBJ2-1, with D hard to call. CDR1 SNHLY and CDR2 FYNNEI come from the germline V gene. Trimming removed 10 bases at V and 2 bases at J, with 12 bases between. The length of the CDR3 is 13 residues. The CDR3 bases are TGTGCCACCGGTGGGAACACCTACAATGAGCAGTTCTTC. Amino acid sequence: CATGGNTYNEQFF. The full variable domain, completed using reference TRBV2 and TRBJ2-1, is EPEVTQTPSHQVTQMGQEVILRCVPISNHLYFYWYRQILGQKVEFLVSFYNNEISEKSEIFDDQFSVERPDGSNFTLKIRSTKLEDSAMYFCATGGNTYNEQFFGPGTRLTVL.

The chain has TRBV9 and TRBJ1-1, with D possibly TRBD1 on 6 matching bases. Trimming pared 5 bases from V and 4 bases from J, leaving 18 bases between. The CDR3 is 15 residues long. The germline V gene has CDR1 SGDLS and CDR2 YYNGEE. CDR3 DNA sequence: TGTGCCAGCAGTCCTCTGGGGGGGGCCGGCACTGAAGCTTTCTTT. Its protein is CASSPLGGAGTEAFF.

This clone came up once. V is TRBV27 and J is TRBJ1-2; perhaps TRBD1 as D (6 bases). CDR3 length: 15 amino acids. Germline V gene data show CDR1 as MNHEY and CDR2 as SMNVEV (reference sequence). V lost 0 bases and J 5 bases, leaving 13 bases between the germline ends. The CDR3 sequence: CASSLSILGGYGYTF. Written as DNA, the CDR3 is TGTGCCAGCAGTTTATCGATTTTAGGGGGGTATGGCTACACCTTC.

CDR3 loop: CASSRTGLAGGYNEQFF. For the CDR3, the DNA is TGTGCCAGCAGCCGCACGGGACTAGCGGGAGGCTACAATGAGCAGTTCTTC. V and J are TRBV7-6 and TRBJ2-1; 15 nucleotides line up with TRBD2. J was trimmed by 3 bases and V by 5 bases; bases with no gene match: 5. The CDR3 totals 17 residues. Germline loops: CDR1 SGHVS, CDR2 FNYEAQ.

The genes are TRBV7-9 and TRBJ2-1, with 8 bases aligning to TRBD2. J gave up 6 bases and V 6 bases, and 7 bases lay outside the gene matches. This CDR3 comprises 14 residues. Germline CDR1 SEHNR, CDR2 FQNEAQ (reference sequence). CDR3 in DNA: TGTGCCAGCAGTCCCGACGGGAGGGCCAATGAGCAGTTCTTC. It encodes CASSPDGRANEQFF.

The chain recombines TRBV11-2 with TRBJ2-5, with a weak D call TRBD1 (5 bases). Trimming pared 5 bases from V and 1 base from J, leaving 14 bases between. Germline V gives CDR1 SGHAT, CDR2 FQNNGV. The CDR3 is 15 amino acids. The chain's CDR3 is CASSPSRQFQETQYF. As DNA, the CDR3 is TGTGCCAGCAGCCCATCCAGACAGTTCCAAGAGACCCAGTACTTC.

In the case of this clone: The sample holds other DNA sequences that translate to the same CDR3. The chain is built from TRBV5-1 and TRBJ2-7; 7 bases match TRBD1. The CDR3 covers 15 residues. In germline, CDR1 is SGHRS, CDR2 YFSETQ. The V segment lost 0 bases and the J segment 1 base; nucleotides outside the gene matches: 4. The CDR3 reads CASSLGPGQSYEQYF. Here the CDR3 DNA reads TGCGCCAGCAGCTTGGGACCGGGACAGTCCTACGAGCAGTACTTC.

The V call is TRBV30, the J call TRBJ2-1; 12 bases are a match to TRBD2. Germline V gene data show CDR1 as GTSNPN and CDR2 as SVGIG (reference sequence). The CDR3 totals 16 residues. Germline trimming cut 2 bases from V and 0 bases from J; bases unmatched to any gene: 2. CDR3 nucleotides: TGTGCCTGGAGTCCACTAGCGGGAGGCTCCTACAATGAGCAGTTCTTC. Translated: CAWSPLAGGSYNEQFF.

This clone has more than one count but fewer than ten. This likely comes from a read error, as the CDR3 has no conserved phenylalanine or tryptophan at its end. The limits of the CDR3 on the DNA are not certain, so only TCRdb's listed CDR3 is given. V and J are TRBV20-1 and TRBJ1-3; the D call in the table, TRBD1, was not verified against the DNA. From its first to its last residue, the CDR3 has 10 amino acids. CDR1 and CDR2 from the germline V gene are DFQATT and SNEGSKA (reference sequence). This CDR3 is CSARGAGVSL.

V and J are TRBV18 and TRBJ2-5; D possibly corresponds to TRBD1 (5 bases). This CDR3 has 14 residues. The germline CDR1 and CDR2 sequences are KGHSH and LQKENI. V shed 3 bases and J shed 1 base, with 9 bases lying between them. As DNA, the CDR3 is TGTGCCAGCTCACCCCTCCAGGGCCAAGAGACCCAGTACTTC. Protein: CASSPLQGQETQYF.

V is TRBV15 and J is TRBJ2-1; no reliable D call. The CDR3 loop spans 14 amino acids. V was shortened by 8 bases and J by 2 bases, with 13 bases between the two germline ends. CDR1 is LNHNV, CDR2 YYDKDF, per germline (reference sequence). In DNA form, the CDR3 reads TGTGCCACCGCCCCAAGTCGGACCTACAATGAGCAGTTCTTC. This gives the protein CATAPSRTYNEQFF.

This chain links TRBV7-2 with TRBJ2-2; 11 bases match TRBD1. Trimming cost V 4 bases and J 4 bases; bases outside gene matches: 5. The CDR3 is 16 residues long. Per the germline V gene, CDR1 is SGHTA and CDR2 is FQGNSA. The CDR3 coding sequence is TGTGCCAGCAGCTACCCGGGACAGGGGGGCACCGGGGAGCTGTTTTTT. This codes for CASSYPGQGGTGELFF.

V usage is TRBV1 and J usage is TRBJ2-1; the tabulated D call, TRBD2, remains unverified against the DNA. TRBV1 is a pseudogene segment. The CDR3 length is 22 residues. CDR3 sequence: CTSSHEGGGPKGRASGYNEQFF. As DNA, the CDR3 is TGCACCAGCAGCCACGAAGGAGGGGGACCAAAGGGGAGGGCTAGCGGCTACAATGAGCAGTTCTTC.

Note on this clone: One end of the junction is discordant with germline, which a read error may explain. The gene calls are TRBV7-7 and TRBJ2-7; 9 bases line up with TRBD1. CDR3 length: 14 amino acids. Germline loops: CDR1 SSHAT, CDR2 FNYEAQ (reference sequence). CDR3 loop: CASSPGQGSDEQYF. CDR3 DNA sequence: TGTGCTAGCAGCCCTGGACAGGGGTCCGACGAGCAGTACTTC.

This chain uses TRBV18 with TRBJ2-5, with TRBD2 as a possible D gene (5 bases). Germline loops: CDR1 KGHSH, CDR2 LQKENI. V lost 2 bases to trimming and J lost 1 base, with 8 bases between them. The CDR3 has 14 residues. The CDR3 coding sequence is TGTGCCAGCTCACCAGCGGGCAGCCAAGAGACCCAGTACTTC. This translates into CASSPAGSQETQYF.